Listed here are 20 T cell receptor beta chains from one sample, sequenced in a study of blood T cell repertoires in COVID-19. Some clones are missing from TCRdb's copy, which holds only in-frame ones; the method was immunoSEQ multiplex PCR. The table includes roughly 110,000 clones, approximately 90% detected once. Sequencing input: peripheral blood. Every receptor here comes from an older woman who had recovered from COVID-19.

The chain couples TRBV9 to TRBJ2-1, with 9 bases lining up with TRBD2. V lost 1 base and J lost 8; bases outside the gene matches: 7. This CDR3 has 15 residues. The germline V gene has CDR1 SGDLS and CDR2 YYNGEE. This chain's CDR3 is CASSVTLAGRDEQFF. DNA for the CDR3: TGTGCCAGCAGCGTAACCCTAGCGGGAAGGGATGAGCAGTTCTTC.

As DNA, the CDR3 is TGTGCCAGCAGTTACTCCGGGACAGCCACAGATACGCAGTATTTT. It codes for CASSYSGTATDTQYF. The V gene is TRBV6-5, the J gene TRBJ2-3; 7 nucleotides match TRBD1. CDR1 is MNHEY, CDR2 SVGAGI, per germline. With V trimmed by 0 bases and J by 2 bases, 2 bases remained unmatched. The CDR3 totals 15 residues.

A single count supports this clone. The chain links TRBV30 to TRBJ1-4, with D possibly matching TRBD1 (5 bases). Germline CDR1 is GTSNPN and CDR2 is SVGIG (reference sequence). Trimming removed 5 bases at V and 4 bases at J, with 11 bases between. This CDR3 region has 13 residues. CDR3 coding DNA: TGTGCCTGGGGGGGGAGGGGTAATGAAAAACTGTTTTTT. This gives the protein CAWGGRGNEKLFF.

The V gene is TRBV18, the J gene TRBJ1-6; 10 nucleotides line up with TRBD1. The V and J ends lost 5 bases and 7 bases, in that order; junction bases with no gene match: 5. The CDR3 is made up of 15 amino acids. The V gene's germline CDR1 is KGHSH and CDR2 LQKENI. As DNA, the CDR3 is TGTGCCAGCTCAGAGACAGGGGGCGCAAATTCACCCCTCCACTTT. Encoded protein: CASSETGGANSPLHF.

This clone was detected once. The gene calls are TRBV21-1 and TRBJ1-2; no DNA check was done on the table's D call, TRBD1. TRBV21-1 is assigned pseudogene status. The CDR3 consists of 13 residues. The CDR3: CASSDVGVHGYTF. The CDR3 DNA reads as TGTGCCAGCAGCGATGTAGGGGTTCATGGCTACACCTTC.

The chain carries TRBV5-6 and TRBJ1-1, with D possibly TRBD1 on 5 matching bases. Germline V lookup: CDR1 SGHDT, CDR2 YYEEEE. This CDR3 is built from 15 residues. V was cut by 1 base and J by 1 base, with 11 bases left in between. CDR3 sequence: CASSLYQGKNTEAFF. CDR3 sequence (DNA): TGTGCCAGCAGCTTGTATCAGGGAAAGAACACTGAAGCTTTCTTT. Drawing the rest from reference TRBV5-6 and TRBJ1-1, the complete variable domain is DAGVTQSPTHLIKTRGQQVTLRCSPKSGHDTVSWYQQALGQGPQFIFQYYEEEERQRGNFPDRFSGHQFPNYSSELNVNALLLGDSALYLCASSLYQGKNTEAFFGQGTRLTVV.

This rearrangement joins TRBV7-2 to TRBJ1-3; the match to TRBD1 covers 7 bases. Germline CDR1 SGHTA, CDR2 FQGNSA. The CDR3 has 15 residues. V trimming: 5 bases; J trimming: 0 bases; junction bases outside the gene matches: 4. The CDR3 DNA reads TGTGCCAGCAGCCAGGGGGTTACCTCTGGAAACACCATATATTTT. Translating gives CASSQGVTSGNTIYF.

The chain uses TRBV27 and TRBJ2-5; 10 bases are shared with TRBD2. The CDR3 extends over 14 amino acids. V lost 8 bases to trimming and J lost 7 bases; unmatched junction nucleotides: 10. Per the germline V gene, CDR1 is MNHEY and CDR2 is SMNVEV (reference sequence). In DNA form, the CDR3 reads TGTGCCAGCGTTGCTAGCGGGAGCTCGGGGACCCAGTACTTC. Encoded protein: CASVASGSSGTQYF.

In its sample, this clone was seen once. This sequence joins TRBV27 and TRBJ1-5, with 8 bases lining up with TRBD1. CDR3 size: 22 residues. The J segment lost 0 bases and the V segment lost 0 bases, leaving 19 bases of the junction unmatched. Per germline, CDR1 MNHEY and CDR2 SMNVEV (reference sequence). The CDR3 spells CASSLSAPRGTGWSYSNQPQHF. CDR3 DNA: TGTGCCAGCAGTTTATCCGCCCCCCGGGGGACAGGATGGAGTTATAGCAATCAGCCCCAGCATTTT.

This chain connects TRBV20-1 to TRBJ1-2, with 10 positions matching TRBD1. With V trimmed by 5 bases and J by 8 bases, 2 bases remained unmatched. Germline CDR1 DFQATT, CDR2 SNEGSKA (reference sequence). The CDR3 is 11 residues long. The chain's CDR3 is CSAWTGGGYTF. In DNA form, the CDR3 reads TGCAGTGCTTGGACAGGGGGAGGCTACACCTTC.

This CDR3 is CSARALDTQYF. CDR3 in DNA: TGCAGTGCTAGGGCCTTAGATACGCAGTATTTT. The chain couples TRBV20-1 to TRBJ2-3, with no clear D. The CDR3 is made up of 11 amino acids. Germline V gives CDR1 DFQATT, CDR2 SNEGSKA (reference sequence). Deletions cut 3 bases from V and 5 bases from J, with 6 bases between.

This clone was seen a single time. The chain joins TRBV4-3 to TRBJ1-4; perhaps TRBD1 as D (6 bases). CDR1 is LGHNA and CDR2 is YSLEER in the germline V gene. V lost 4 bases to trimming and J lost 6 bases, with 15 bases between them. CDR3 length: 15 residues. CDR3 in amino acids: CASSLRQVEDEKLFF. In nucleotides, the CDR3 is TGCGCCAGCAGCCTTCGACAGGTCGAAGATGAAAAACTGTTTTTT.

The chain combines TRBV18 with TRBJ2-7; TRBD1 matches at 7 bases. This CDR3 comprises 15 residues. The germline V gene has CDR1 KGHSH and CDR2 LQKENI. Trimming at V came to 2 bases and at J to 0 bases, leaving 4 bases not matched to a gene. CDR3 nucleotides: TGTGCCAGCTCACCAAGCCGGGACAGCTCCTACGAGCAGTACTTC. This gives the protein CASSPSRDSSYEQYF.

This clone has a handful of counts. The J gene is TRBJ2-7, the V gene TRBV12-3 or TRBV12-4; weak D call: TRBD1 (5 bases). V lost 2 bases to trimming and J lost 6 bases, with 8 bases between them. The length of the CDR3 is 12 residues. In DNA form, the CDR3 reads TGTGCCAGCAGTTTATCAGGGCGCGAGCAGTACTTC. This codes for CASSLSGREQYF.

The CDR3 coding sequence is TGTGCCAGCTCTGAGGACTTCTTGTACGAGCAGTACTTC. Amino acid sequence: CASSEDFLYEQYF. The genes are TRBV28 and TRBJ2-7; TRBD2 might be the D (5 bases). V was cut by 8 bases and J by 4 bases, with 15 bases left in between. This CDR3 is 13 amino acids long. CDR1 and CDR2 (germline): MDHEN, SYDVKM.

V and J are TRBV7-2 and TRBJ1-2, with 9 bases fitting TRBD1. This CDR3 has 14 amino acids. Germline values: CDR1 SGHTA, CDR2 FQGNSA. V lost 5 bases to trimming and J lost 7 bases; unmatched junction nucleotides: 8. Written as DNA, the CDR3 is TGTGCCAGCAGCCCAGGGGGACAGGGTGGTGGCTACACCTTC. This codes for CASSPGGQGGGYTF. Full variable domain (missing parts from reference TRBV7-2 and TRBJ1-2): GAGVSQSPSNKVTEKGKDVELRCDPISGHTALYWYRQSLGQGLEFLIYFQGNSAPDKSGLPSDRFSAERTGGSVSTLTIQRTQQEDSAVYLCASSPGGQGGGYTFGSGTRLTVV.

This chain joins TRBV19 and TRBJ2-5; TRBD2 matches 7 bases. CDR1 LNHDA and CDR2 SQIVND come from the germline V gene (reference sequence). Trimming cost V 10 bases and J 2 bases; bases outside gene matches: 13. The CDR3 has 15 amino acids. The CDR3 spells CATLGEGLGQETQYF. DNA for the CDR3: TGTGCCACCCTTGGGGAGGGGCTTGGACAAGAGACCCAGTACTTC.

The rearrangement joins TRBV7-9 to TRBJ1-3, with D perhaps TRBD1 (6 bases). V shed 7 bases and J shed 2 bases, with 9 bases lying between them. Germline V gives CDR1 SEHNR, CDR2 FQNEAQ (reference sequence). This CDR3 spans 13 amino acids. The CDR3 reads CASMNRAGNTIYF. CDR3 bases: TGTGCCAGCATGAACAGGGCTGGAAACACCATATATTTT.

The chain is built from TRBV25-1 and TRBJ2-1; TRBD1 agrees at 7 bases. V shed 7 bases and J 6 bases; nucleotides not matched to a gene: 3. CDR3 length equals 12 residues. Germline CDR1 MGHDK, CDR2 SYGVNS. The CDR3 sequence is CASKGALNEQFF. The CDR3, as DNA: TGTGCCAGCAAGGGGGCCCTCAATGAGCAGTTCTTC.

V usage is TRBV4-2 and J usage is TRBJ2-3; D perhaps matches TRBD2 (5 bases). This CDR3 region has 13 residues. Per germline, CDR1 LGHNA and CDR2 YNFKEQ. Trimming left V 0 bases short and J 6 bases short, with 7 bases between. For the CDR3, the DNA is TGTGCCAGCAGCCAAGACGGCGGGGATACGCAGTATTTT. Residues: CASSQDGGDTQYF.